This T cell receptor beta chain was identified during a study of blood T cell repertoires in COVID-19. In the original workflow: Cell counts per sample came from amplifying reference gene primers. The protocol was immunoSEQ multiplex PCR, while the TCRdb copy is restricted to in-frame clones and leaves out a portion. V and J calls and clone size are those listed in that table; D and trimming were worked out from the DNA. The table shows about 430,000 clones, with over 85% occurring only once. This CDR3 has 13 amino acids. V lost 6 bases to trimming and J lost 0 bases, with 7 bases between them. Sequencing was performed on peripheral blood. This clonotype was obtained from a man younger than 30 with COVID-19, enrolled during active disease. The chain carries TRBV12-3 or TRBV12-4 and TRBJ2-3; D uncertain. This chain's CDR3 is CASSPPSTDTQYF. The CDR3 DNA is TGTGCCAGCAGCCCTCCTAGCACAGATACGCAGTATTTT.